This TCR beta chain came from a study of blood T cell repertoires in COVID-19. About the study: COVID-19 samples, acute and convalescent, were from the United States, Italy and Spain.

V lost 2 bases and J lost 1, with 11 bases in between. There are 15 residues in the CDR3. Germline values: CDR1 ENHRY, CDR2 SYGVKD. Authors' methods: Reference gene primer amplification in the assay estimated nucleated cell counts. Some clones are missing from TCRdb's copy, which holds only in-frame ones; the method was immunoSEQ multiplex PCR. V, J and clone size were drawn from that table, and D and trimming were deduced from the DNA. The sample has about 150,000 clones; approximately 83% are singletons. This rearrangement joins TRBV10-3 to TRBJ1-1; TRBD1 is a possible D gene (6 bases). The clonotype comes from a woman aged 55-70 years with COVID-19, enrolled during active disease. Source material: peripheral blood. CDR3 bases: TGTGCCATCAGTGAGAGAGTCAGGGGGAACACTGAAGCTTTCTTT. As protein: CAISERVRGNTEAFF.